A single T cell receptor (beta chain) is shown here with its context. Its antigen is currently not known. No base quality information exists; no much larger clone differs at one position. The sample comes from a study of control samples from healthy donors and cancer patients (dated by TCRdb to about 2020). V is shortened by 6 bases, J by 6 bases, and the region joining them spans 14 bases. Taken from the germline V gene, the CDR1 and CDR2 loops are MNHEY and SVGAGI. Inclusive of the bounding cysteine and phenylalanine, the CDR3 is 13 residues long. Only the CDR3 DNA stays, 39 bases, in frame from base 1. The receptor library was made with the immunoSEQ multiplex PCR assay. Here the immuneACCESS table is served through TCRdb, limited to in-frame sequences with V and J called. Missing clones are a known gap in these copies; in checked studies unresolved V genes cover under half, and the rest lacks a known reason. This sample lists roughly 90,000 clones; roughly four fifths were detected once. Clones ranked in the top ten supply around 10% of the sample.

The origin of this receptor is a woman between 55 and 75 years old in good health. Sequencing was done on a sample of blood. The rearranged segments are TRBV6-5 and TRBJ1-2; a weak D assignment points to TRBD1 (5 bases agree). The nucleotide sequence reads TGTGCCAGCAGACCCAGGGCTACCCATGGCTACACCTTC. This encodes CASRPRATHGYTF.